This TCR beta chain was captured in a study of control samples from healthy donors and cancer patients. Assay used: immunoSEQ multiplex PCR; TCRdb lists only in-frame clones, some missing. The repertoire holds 190,000 or so clones, with about 93% as singletons. V lost 6 bases and J 4 bases, leaving 9 bases between the germline ends. This CDR3 has 12 amino acids. This receptor was identified in a man between 18 and 35 years old in good health. The gene calls are TRBV12-3 or TRBV12-4 and TRBJ1-2; a possible D gene is TRBD1 (5 bases). The source material was blood. For the CDR3, the DNA is TGTGCCAGCAGATCAGACAGCTATGGCTACACCTTC. Amino acid sequence: CASRSDSYGYTF.